This is a list of T cell receptor beta chains from one sample in a study of T cell responses to AZD1222 COVID-19 vaccine. The assay was immunoSEQ multiplex PCR, and TCRdb's table has in-frame clones only and misses some. This sample has 130,000 to 150,000 clones, with less than 95% found just once. Sequencing was performed on peripheral blood, taken on day 0 of AZD1222 vaccination. These receptors all stem from an adult in good health. CDR3s include the opening cysteine and the closing phenylalanine or tryptophan. D genes are given only for firm matches. A row's size may be missing; if present it is once, few, many or a size class.

V	J	size	D	length	DNA	CDR3
TRBV5-6	TRBJ2-7	NA	NA	14	TGTGCCAGCAGTTCTCGGGTTGGTCTCGACGAGCAGTACTTC	CASSSRVGLDEQYF
TRBV12-3/TRBV12-4	TRBJ2-3	NA	NA	11	TGTGCCAGCAGGCTCACAGATACGCAGTATTTT	CASRLTDTQYF
TRBV7-9	TRBJ1-1	NA	TRBD1	13	TGTGCCAGCAGGGCCACAGGGGAATCTGAAGCTTTCTTT	CASRATGESEAFF
TRBV27	TRBJ1-1	NA	NA	13	TGTGCCAGCAGAATAGGGGGGTACACTGAAGCTTTCTTT	CASRIGGYTEAFF
TRBV28	TRBJ1-2	NA	NA	12	TGTGCCAGCACATCCGGGGGCGGTGGCTACACCTTC	CASTSGGGGYTF
TRBV18	TRBJ1-2	NA	NA	13	TGTGCCAGCTCACCCGGACCTTACTATGGCTACACCTTC	CASSPGPYYGYTF
TRBV11-3	TRBJ2-3	NA	NA	12	TGTGCCAGCAGCCCCTCGGTGGATACGCAGTATTTT	CASSPSVDTQYF
TRBV28	TRBJ1-2	NA	NA	15	TGTGCCAGCAGCTCAGCAGGGGTGGGGAGCTATGGCTACACCTTC	CASSSAGVGSYGYTF
TRBV6-5	TRBJ1-1	NA	NA	12	TGTGCCAGGGACCCTGTAAGCACTGAAGCTTTCTTT	CARDPVSTEAFF
TRBV15	TRBJ2-5	NA	NA	13	TGTGCCACCAGCAGAGATAGTGGGGAGACCCAGTACTTC	CATSRDSGETQYF
TRBV21-1	TRBJ2-2	NA	NA	11	TGTGCCAGCTTTAACACCGGGGAGCTGTTTTTT	CASFNTGELFF
TRBV2	TRBJ2-7	NA	TRBD2	11	TGTGCCAGCAGCCTCTGGACTAGCGCCCTCTTC	CASSLWTSALF
TRBV2	TRBJ2-1	few	NA	12	TGTGCCAGCAGTGTCGCCTACAATGAGCAGTTCTTC	CASSVAYNEQFF
TRBV7-9	TRBJ2-5	NA	NA	14	TGTGCCAGCAGCTTAGAAGTCAATTGGAAGACCCAGTACTTC	CASSLEVNWKTQYF
TRBV28	TRBJ1-2	NA	TRBD1	14	TGTGCCAGCAGTTCTCAACAGGGGTACTATGGCTACACCTTC	CASSSQQGYYGYTF
TRBV9	TRBJ1-3	NA	NA	13	TGTGCCAGCAGCCCCTCTAATGGAAACACCATATATTTT	CASSPSNGNTIYF
TRBV11-2	TRBJ1-2	NA	TRBD1	11	TGTGCCAGCAGCTTAGTTAAGGACAGGGACTTC	CASSLVKDRDF
TRBV10-1	TRBJ2-3	NA	TRBD2	16	TGCGCCAGCAGTGAGCTAGCGGGAGGAACCGCAGATACGCAGTATTTT	CASSELAGGTADTQYF
TRBV12-3/TRBV12-4	TRBJ1-1	NA	NA	11	TGTGCCAACAGGGTGAGAACTGAAGCTTTCTTT	CANRVRTEAFF
TRBV4-3	TRBJ2-2	NA	NA	16	TGCGCCAGCAGCCAAGATAGACTCACGGGGTGGGGGGAGCTGTTTTTT	CASSQDRLTGWGELFF
TRBV21-1	TRBJ1-1	once	NA	13	TGTGCCAGCGGAAATACGAGGGGGACTGAAGCTTTCTTT	CASGNTRGTEAFF
TRBV5-4	TRBJ1-6	few	TRBD1	15	TGTGCCAGCAGCCCGGACAGGGGAAGTAATTCACCCCTCCACTTT	CASSPDRGSNSPLHF
TRBV4-1	TRBJ1-3	NA	TRBD1	14	TGCGCCAGCAGCCAGGACAACAGGGGGAACACCATATATTTT	CASSQDNRGNTIYF
TRBV7-3	TRBJ2-1	NA	NA	14	TGTGCCAGCGGGGTCGGTGGAATCTACAATGAGCAGTTCTTC	CASGVGGIYNEQFF
TRBV5-4	TRBJ2-1	NA	NA	15	TGTGCCAGCAGCTTGGCGGCGGGGCTCTACAATGAGCAGTTCTTC	CASSLAAGLYNEQFF
TRBV6-1	TRBJ1-4	NA	NA	16	TGTGCCAGCAGTGAAATTGGGCTTTTATCTGGAGAAAAACTGTTTTTT	CASSEIGLLSGEKLFF
TRBV28	TRBJ2-1	NA	NA	14	TGTGCCAGCAGACCAAATTACTACGGCAATGAGCAGTTCTTC	CASRPNYYGNEQFF
TRBV5-1	TRBJ1-6	NA	NA	14	TGCGCCAGCAGCTCTCGGACGGGGAATTCACCCCTCCACTTT	CASSSRTGNSPLHF
TRBV24-1	TRBJ2-1	NA	NA	16	TGTGCCACCAGTGATCCGATCGGACCCGGGGCCAATGAGCAGTTCTTC	CATSDPIGPGANEQFF
TRBV12-3/TRBV12-4	TRBJ2-3	NA	NA	13	TGTGCCAGCAGTTTTGCTAGCACAGATACGCAGTATTTT	CASSFASTDTQYF
TRBV7-6	TRBJ2-7	NA	NA	14	TGTGCCAGCAGCTTAACCCCCGACAGCCACGAGCAGTACTTC	CASSLTPDSHEQYF
TRBV2	TRBJ2-7	NA	TRBD2	17	TGTGCCAGCAGGGAAGGTATAGCGGGATTGAACTCCTACGAGCAGTACTTC	CASREGIAGLNSYEQYF
TRBV28	TRBJ2-1	NA	NA	14	TGTGCCATCCATATCAGGGGTTCGGACAATGAGCAGTTCTTC	CAIHIRGSDNEQFF
TRBV10-3	TRBJ2-1	NA	NA	11	TGTGCCATCAGTGTAGCGTCCGAGCAGTTCTTC	CAISVASEQFF
TRBV2	TRBJ2-7	NA	NA	14	TGTGCCAGCAGTGAAGGCGGAGGGTGGTACGAGCAGTACTTC	CASSEGGGWYEQYF
TRBV28	TRBJ2-5	NA	TRBD1	16	TGTGCCAGCACCCCGGGCGGGACAGGGGGCGTTGGGACCCAGTACTTC	CASTPGGTGGVGTQYF
TRBV5-4	TRBJ1-2	NA	NA	14	TGTGCCAGCAGCGTCCCAACAGGGAACTATGGCTACACCTTC	CASSVPTGNYGYTF
TRBV4-1	TRBJ2-1	NA	NA	12	TGCGCCAGCAGCCAAGATGGTTCTGAGCAGTTCTTC	CASSQDGSEQFF
TRBV6-5	TRBJ1-6	NA	NA	13	TGTGCCAGCAGGGACAGAGTTAATTCACCCCTCCACTTT	CASRDRVNSPLHF
TRBV12-3/TRBV12-4	TRBJ2-3	NA	NA	13	TGTGCCAGCACCCCCCTACTCACAGATACGCAGTATTTT	CASTPLLTDTQYF
TRBV5-1	TRBJ2-2	NA	NA	14	TGCGCCAGCAAACCAGGGGACTACACCGGGGAGCTGTTTTTT	CASKPGDYTGELFF
TRBV4-2	TRBJ2-3	NA	NA	14	TGTGCCAGCAGCCAAGAGCCGACCAATTTGGCGCAGTATTTT	CASSQEPTNLAQYF
TRBV5-8	TRBJ1-3	NA	NA	18	TGTGCCAGCAGCAAATATCCCTTCACGGACGGCTCTGGAAACACCATATATTTT	CASSKYPFTDGSGNTIYF
TRBV18	TRBJ1-3	NA	NA	15	TGTGCCAGCTCACCACCGATCCTCTCTGGAAACACCATATATTTT	CASSPPILSGNTIYF
TRBV4-3	TRBJ1-2	NA	NA	12	TGCGCCAGCAGCCACCAGGGGTCTGGCTACACCTTC	CASSHQGSGYTF
TRBV11-3	TRBJ1-2	once	NA	13	TGTGCCAGCAGCTTAGGGACCCTGGCTGGCTACACCTTC	CASSLGTLAGYTF
TRBV29-1	TRBJ2-1	NA	NA	13	TGCAGCGTTGATAAAAGCTCCTACAATGAGCAGTTCTTC	CSVDKSSYNEQFF
TRBV12-5	TRBJ2-2	once	NA	15	TGTGCTAGTGGTTTGGCCAGGACTTACACCGGGGAGCTGTTTTTT	CASGLARTYTGELFF
TRBV14	TRBJ1-1	NA	NA	18	TGTGCCAGCAGCCTAGGGAGAGGGGAAGTAGGAATGAACACTGAAGCTTTCTTT	CASSLGRGEVGMNTEAFF
TRBV24-1	TRBJ1-5	NA	TRBD1	13	TGTGCCACCAGGAAGGGGGCCGGCGAGCCCCAGCATTTT	CATRKGAGEPQHF
TRBV5-4	TRBJ2-7	NA	NA	14	TGTGCCAGCAGCTTGAGAACGTTATCTGGCGAGCAGTACTTC	CASSLRTLSGEQYF
TRBV27	TRBJ2-3	once	NA	14	TGTGCCAGCAGTTTAAGGTCCCCCACAGATACGCAGTATTTT	CASSLRSPTDTQYF
TRBV12-5	TRBJ2-7	NA	TRBD1	16	TGTGCTAGTGGTCCTAGCACCGGGACAGGGGCCTACGAGCAGTACTTC	CASGPSTGTGAYEQYF
TRBV5-1	TRBJ1-1	NA	NA	13	TGCGCCAGCAGCTTGGAGGGAACCCCTGAAGCTTTCTTT	CASSLEGTPEAFF